This TCR beta chain was retrieved from a study of T cell responses to AZD1222 COVID-19 vaccine. Overall study findings and caveats: Only six people who got AZD1222 tested seropositive at baseline. Sampled repertoires all dated from after the peak T cell response.

A single count supports this clone. As yet, its antigen is unknown. CDR3 length: 16 residues. The germline V and J ends were trimmed by 1 base and 4 bases, with 15 bases remaining between them. Germline V gene sequence: CDR1 SGHRS, CDR2 YFSETQ. Clones were sequenced by immunoSEQ multiplex PCR, and TCRdb holds only the in-frame ones, with some missing. This sample carries some 84,000 clones, around 90% of them seen once, and the ten largest clones take 9.5% to 13%. This TCR derives from an adult who received the AZD1222 COVID-19 vaccine. The J gene is TRBJ2-1, the V gene TRBV5-1; no definite D call. This sample comprised peripheral blood, obtained 28 days after the second AZD1222 dose. The CDR3 protein is CASSLLVGISYNEQFF. The CDR3 DNA reads TGCGCCAGCAGCTTGCTAGTGGGCATCTCTTACAATGAGCAGTTCTTC.